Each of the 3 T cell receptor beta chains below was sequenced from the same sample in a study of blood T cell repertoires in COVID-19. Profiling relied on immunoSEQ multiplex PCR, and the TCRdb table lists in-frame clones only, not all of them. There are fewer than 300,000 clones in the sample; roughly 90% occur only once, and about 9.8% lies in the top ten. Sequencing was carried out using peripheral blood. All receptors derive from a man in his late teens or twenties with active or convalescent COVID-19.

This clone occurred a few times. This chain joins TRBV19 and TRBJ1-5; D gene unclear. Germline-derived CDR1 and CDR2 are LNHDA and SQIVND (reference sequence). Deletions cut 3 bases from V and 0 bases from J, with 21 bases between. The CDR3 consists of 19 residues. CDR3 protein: CASSMIREDWRASNQPQHF. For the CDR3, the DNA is TGTGCCAGTAGTATGATTAGGGAGGACTGGAGGGCTAGCAATCAGCCCCAGCATTTT. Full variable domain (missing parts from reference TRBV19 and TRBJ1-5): DGGITQSPKYLFRKEGQNVTLSCEQNLNHDAMYWYRQDPGQGLRLIYYSQIVNDFQKGDIAEGYSVSREKKESFPLTVTSAQKNPTAFYLCASSMIREDWRASNQPQHFGDGTRLSIL.

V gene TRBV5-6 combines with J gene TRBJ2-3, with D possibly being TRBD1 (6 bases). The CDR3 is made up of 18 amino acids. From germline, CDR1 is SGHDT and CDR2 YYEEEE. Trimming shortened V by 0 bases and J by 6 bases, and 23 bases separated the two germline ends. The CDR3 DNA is TGTGCCAGCAGCTTGGCGCCATGGGGGCTAAGTAATTATGATACGCAGTATTTT. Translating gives CASSLAPWGLSNYDTQYF.

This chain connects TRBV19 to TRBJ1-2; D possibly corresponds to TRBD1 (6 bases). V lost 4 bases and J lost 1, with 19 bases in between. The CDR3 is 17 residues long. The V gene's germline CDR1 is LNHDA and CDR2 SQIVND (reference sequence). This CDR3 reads CASSTPPWTVGNYGYTF. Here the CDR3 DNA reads TGTGCCAGTAGTACCCCGCCCTGGACAGTGGGTAACTATGGCTACACCTTC.